These T cell receptor beta chains were read from a single sample in a study of CD8+CD57+ T cells in acquired aplastic anemia. Using its own MiXCR run on the reads, TCRdb lists one record per CDR3 protein. The sample holds around 500,000 distinct CDR3 sequences; around a third are singletons and the top ten take nearly 0.85%. Sequences were obtained from sorted CD4+, CD8+, or CD8+CD57+ T cells (not recorded which) from PBMCs. The receptors were sampled from a human donor with aplastic anemia. Each CDR3 is given without its conserved first and last residue.

length	J	V	CDR3
12	TRBJ1-1	TRBV20-1	SARDPSGGTEAF
10	TRBJ1-5	TRBV2	ASTWGGQPQH
13	TRBJ2-7	TRBV10-3	ASSLKTGELDEQY
11	TRBJ2-7	TRBV2	ASSGSGLYEQY
12	TRBJ2-3	TRBV20-1	SARDAGGPDTQY
13	TRBJ2-2	TRBV9	ASSVDRVSGGELF
11	TRBJ2-5	TRBV2	ASRAGGKETQY
15	TRBJ2-7	TRBV6-2/TRBV6-3	ASSYSMSLYNSYEQY
9	TRBJ2-1	TRBV7-9	ASPGVYEQF
9	TRBJ1-2	TRBV10-3	AISYGGTHT
14	TRBJ1-3	TRBV11-2	ASILRGGFTGNTIY
15	TRBJ1-1	TRBV11-2	ASSSRRRGLLNTEAF
20	TRBJ1-6	TRBV11-1	ASSLFASPFEGESSYNSPLH
13	TRBJ1-2	TRBV19	ASTHLSTGDYGYT
11	TRBJ2-2	TRBV30	AWSVLKAGELF
13	TRBJ2-1	TRBV10-2	ASSHLWVPYNEQF
12	TRBJ1-1	TRBV11-2	ASSAGGENTEAF
13	TRBJ1-2	TRBV15	ATSSVAGVGYGYT
14	TRBJ2-1	TRBV11-2	ASSLDLLAGYNEQF
11	TRBJ1-2	TRBV19	ASSMGYNYGYT
14	TRBJ1-6	TRBV6-2/TRBV6-3	ASSYSMQQINSPLH
12	TRBJ1-1	TRBV14	ASSQLGVNTEAF
12	TRBJ2-4	TRBV15	ATDSGKGVNIQY
10	TRBJ1-4	TRBV10-3	AISDFEGYLF
13	TRBJ2-6	TRBV10-3	ASSVKSSGANVLT
11	TRBJ1-5	TRBV20-1	SASPGYNQPQH
13	TRBJ1-1	TRBV7-9	ASSVIPNGGTEAF
13	TRBJ2-1	TRBV9	ACSVGTSGYNEQF
10	TRBJ1-2	TRBV2	ASRASGTGYT
9	TRBJ1-2	TRBV29-1	SVLGAGGYT
13	TRBJ1-2	TRBV7-2	ASSLAGTTNYGYT
11	TRBJ2-7	TRBV19	ARTGTESYEQY
10	TRBJ2-2	TRBV7-2	ASATPPGELF
14	TRBJ2-7	TRBV10-3	ASSKNRAQGTYEQY
12	TRBJ2-5	TRBV19	ASQSLNPRETQY
17	TRBJ1-3	TRBV19	ASSIVGQGPFVSRNTIY
14	TRBJ2-7	TRBV15	ATSSLMGSSSYEQY
14	TRBJ1-1	TRBV2	ASSAERQALNTEAF
14	TRBJ2-7	TRBV10-3	AISATRTGSSYEQY
12	TRBJ2-7	TRBV13	ASSFPGSSYEQY
11	TRBJ1-1	TRBV20-1	SARDQVGAEAF
14	TRBJ2-2	TRBV9	ASSAGQGANTGELF
12	TRBJ1-3	TRBV25-1	ASGGLGSGNTIY
12	TRBJ1-2	TRBV19	ASSIDRGEYGYT
12	TRBJ2-1	TRBV2	ASSDKGGGIEQF
12	TRBJ1-3	TRBV2	ASSETRECITIY
11	TRBJ1-5	TRBV20-1	SASIGGNQPQH
13	TRBJ1-2	TRBV25-1	ASSELDRGGYGYT
13	TRBJ1-2	TRBV25-1	ASSLRVGVSYGYT
11	TRBJ2-3	TRBV2	ASSEQGTDTQY